This entry lists 7 T cell receptor beta chains sequenced from one sample in a study of blood T cell repertoires in COVID-19 (dated by TCRdb to 2019 to 2021). Library preparation was by the immunoSEQ multiplex PCR assay. Sourced from immuneACCESS, this table was stored by TCRdb with only in-frame sequences that have V and J called. A share of the clones is absent; for the studies checked, an unresolved V gene accounts for under half, and the remainder has no known explanation. A total of about 440,000 clones appear in this sample, approximately 90% of them only once. Roughly 1.9% of the sample is in the top ten clones. Sequenced: PBMCs or T cells enriched from blood (not recorded which). The receptors shown here come from a woman younger than 35 with acute COVID-19.

The V call is TRBV18, the J call TRBJ2-2, with 9 nucleotides matching TRBD2. Germline V lookup: CDR1 KGHSH, CDR2 LQKENI. CDR3 length equals 17 residues. V was pared by 2 bases and J by 4 bases, with 8 bases of the junction left unmatched. The DNA for the CDR3 is TGTGCCAGCTCACCAACCCTAGCGGGGCCTGGCACCGGGGAGCTGTTTTTT. Translation gives CASSPTLAGPGTGELFF.

The genes are TRBV6-5 and TRBJ1-2; TRBD1 matches at 7 bases. With 6 bases clipped from V and 4 bases from J, the junction kept 2 bases outside the gene matches. The CDR3 is 12 amino acids. Germline V gene lookup returns CDR1 MNHEY and CDR2 SVGAGI. Written as DNA, the CDR3 is TGTGCCAGCAGGGGACAGAGCTATGGCTACACCTTC. This sequence encodes CASRGQSYGYTF.

V usage is TRBV10-3 and J usage is TRBJ2-6; the match to TRBD2 covers 7 bases. Trimming removed 8 bases from V and 1 base from J; junction bases left unmatched: 5. The CDR3 is made up of 15 amino acids. Germline V gives CDR1 ENHRY, CDR2 SYGVKD. The DNA for the CDR3 is TGTGCCATCGGGACGGGGGGTTCTGGGGCCAACGTCCTGACTTTC. This sequence encodes CAIGTGGSGANVLTF.

The chain uses TRBV28 and TRBJ2-5; TRBD2 matches at 7 bases. V lost 7 bases and J lost 4; bases outside the gene matches: 9. The CDR3 sequence is 14 residues long. Germline V gene data show CDR1 as MDHEN and CDR2 as SYDVKM. In nucleotides, the CDR3 is TGTGCCAGCATCCGGCAGGGCGGGGGAGAGACCCAGTACTTC. This translates into CASIRQGGGETQYF. The full variable domain, its missing parts supplied by reference TRBV28 and TRBJ2-5, is DVKVTQSSRYLVKRTGEKVFLECVQDMDHENMFWYRQDPGLGLRLIYFSYDVKMKEKGDIPEGYSVSREKKERFSLILESASTNQTSMYLCASIRQGGGETQYFGPGTRLLVL.

The sample holds one count of this clone. This rearrangement joins TRBV12-5 to TRBJ1-3; D is possibly TRBD1 (6 bases). Germline V gene lookup returns CDR1 LGHNT and CDR2 FRNRAP. The CDR3 sequence is 13 residues long. V lost 5 bases, J lost 8 bases, and 13 bases lay in between. The CDR3 reads CASGLTGMDTIYF. The CDR3 DNA is TGTGCTAGTGGTCTAACAGGGATGGACACCATATATTTT.

The genes are TRBV19 and TRBJ2-3; 7 bases match TRBD2. The CDR3 extends over 15 amino acids. Per the germline V gene, CDR1 is LNHDA and CDR2 is SQIVND (reference sequence). V lost 3 bases to trimming and J lost 4 bases; unmatched junction nucleotides: 7. The CDR3 protein is CASSIRGGLADTQYF. DNA of the CDR3: TGTGCCAGTAGTATCCGGGGAGGGTTGGCAGATACGCAGTATTTT.

The chain links TRBV28 to TRBJ2-7; tentatively, D is TRBD1 (8 bases). The germline CDR1 and CDR2 sequences are MDHEN and SYDVKM. The CDR3 sequence is 15 residues long. The V end lost 4 bases, the J end lost 1 base, and 14 bases lay between the germline ends. As DNA, the CDR3 is TGTGCCAGCAGTTCCTACAGGGGGGGTTCCTACGAGCAGTACTTC. Translation gives CASSSYRGGSYEQYF. Full variable domain (outside the CDR3, taken from reference TRBV28 and TRBJ2-7): DVKVTQSSRYLVKRTGEKVFLECVQDMDHENMFWYRQDPGLGLRLIYFSYDVKMKEKGDIPEGYSVSREKKERFSLILESASTNQTSMYLCASSSYRGGSYEQYFGPGTRLTVT.